This T cell receptor (beta chain) was captured in a study of spatial heterogeneity in lung cancer (dated by TCRdb to between 2018 and 2020). About the investigation overall: More beta-chain than alpha-chain transcripts were consistently detected, likely reflecting higher beta-chain transcript abundance. The study quantitatively compared TCR alpha and beta repertoires across multiple tumor regions, matched nontumor lung and blood in non-small cell lung cancer. In the raw uncorrected reads, each unique combination of TCR and UMI appeared more than ten times on average. Nonsynonymous mutation counts, determined by whole-exome sequencing of tumor tissue, were related to TCR repertoire features. In tumor regions, TCR transcript counts showed a strong correlation with a T cell transcriptional module score derived from matched bulk RNA-seq. Both alpha and beta chains were TCR-sequenced in 200 to 250 tumor regions, 64 matched nontumor lung samples and 45 to 60 PBMC samples obtained at surgery. Broader findings and caveats from the paper: The tumor nonsynonymous mutation count correlated with the number of expanded intratumoral alpha and beta TCRs. TCR-seq coverage of tumor T cells was estimated to be only roughly 7% for alpha chains and more than 11% for beta chains. The count of ubiquitous expanded TCRs correlated with the count of ubiquitous nonsynonymous mutations, and the count of regional expanded TCRs correlated with the count of regional nonsynonymous mutations. Confirming at a functional level the hypothesis that regional TCRs recognize regional mutations was considered to require additional single-cell paired TCR alpha and beta sequencing.

Sample time point, as interpreted from the label and publication: sample taken at primary tumor resection. Donors were 65 to 85 patients with early-stage, untreated non-small cell lung cancer from the lung TRACERx cohort. Without any cell sorting, TCR sequencing was performed on whole RNA extracted either from tumor and nontumor lung tissue or from cryopreserved PBMC samples. Only patients for whom sufficient RNA was available from at least two tumor regions were selected for TCR sequencing. Tumor and adjacent nontumor lung specimens were reviewed by a lung pathologist before selection. Turning to this clonotype: Its antigen is currently not known. The input lacks base qualities; no much larger clone sits a single base away.

Taken from the germline V gene (reference sequence), the CDR1 and CDR2 loops are MNHNY and SVGAGI. From the cysteine up to the phenylalanine, the CDR3 has a length of 15 residues. The read is trimmed to its CDR3 DNA, 45 bases read in frame from base 1. Trimming costs V 4 bases and J 2 bases, and their ends lie 14 bases apart. Libraries came from 5' RACE. The instrument given in TCRdb is NextSeq 500. In the TCR library protocol, a unique molecular identifier was attached to each TCR cDNA molecule so that PCR and sequencing errors could be corrected. The study's own analysis went as follows. Decombinator tools were used for TCR identification, UMI-based error correction and CDR3 extraction. TCRs above a frequency of 2 per 1,000, corresponding to the top 1% of the tumor frequency distribution, were defined as expanded. Expanded tumor TCRs statistically deemed absent (corrected P<0.05) from at least one tumor region were classed as regional, and all other expanded tumor TCRs were classed as ubiquitous. Renyi diversity was computed with the R vegan package after each repertoire had been subsampled 100 times to 5,000 TCRs. CDR3 similarity networks were built from amino acid triplet string-kernel similarity, connecting CDR3s with pairwise similarity above 0.82. TCRdb reworked the public reads: Q25 trimming with fastp, MiXCR clone assembly, productive beta chains retained. One record per CDR3 amino acid sequence lists the most common genes and DNA. These V and J calls are TCRdb output, not the study's own analysis. The sample table records more than 7,500 distinct CDR3 sequences; 8% to 9.5% of these occur just once. More than 10% of the sample belongs to the ten largest clones.

The sequences come from lung tumor tissue, collected at surgery. Recombination joined TRBV6-6 with TRBJ2-5; perhaps TRBD1 is the D gene, with 6 bases matching. The clonotype was recovered from a female donor with early-stage non-small cell lung cancer. Here the CDR3 is given as CASSSVRGVQETQYF. The DNA is as follows: TGTGCCAGCAGTTCGGTCAGGGGAGTTCAAGAGACCCAGTACTTC.